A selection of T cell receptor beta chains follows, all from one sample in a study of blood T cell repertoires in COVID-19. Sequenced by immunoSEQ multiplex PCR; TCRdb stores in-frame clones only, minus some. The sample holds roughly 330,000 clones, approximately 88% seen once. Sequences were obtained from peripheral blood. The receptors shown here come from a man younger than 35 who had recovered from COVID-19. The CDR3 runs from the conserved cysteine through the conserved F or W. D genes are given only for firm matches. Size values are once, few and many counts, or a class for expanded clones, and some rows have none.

CDR3 protein: CASSEAGLTGGEKLFF
CDR3 DNA: TGTGCCAGCAGTGAAGCCGGTTTAACAGGGGGTGAAAAACTGTTTTTT
V gene: TRBV6-1
J gene: TRBJ1-4
D gene: TRBD1
clone size: NA

CDR3 protein: CASSFEQGVGEQYF
CDR3 DNA: TGTGCCAGCAGCTTCGAACAGGGGGTGGGCGAGCAGTACTTC
V gene: TRBV5-4
J gene: TRBJ2-7
D gene: TRBD1
clone size: NA

CDR3 protein: CASSPGLAGARNEQFF
CDR3 DNA: TGTGCCAGCAGCCCGGGACTAGCGGGGGCACGGAATGAGCAGTTCTTC
V gene: TRBV3-1/TRBV3-2
J gene: TRBJ2-1
D gene: TRBD2
clone size: NA

CDR3 protein: CASSLGQGSEKLFF
CDR3 DNA: TGCGCCAGCAGCTTGGGACAGGGGAGTGAAAAACTGTTTTTT
V gene: TRBV5-1
J gene: TRBJ1-4
D gene: TRBD1
clone size: NA

CDR3 protein: CSASFTSGSGETQYF
CDR3 DNA: TGCAGTGCTAGTTTTACTAGCGGGAGCGGAGAGACCCAGTACTTC
V gene: TRBV20-1
J gene: TRBJ2-5
D gene: TRBD2
clone size: NA

CDR3 protein: CASSQDLGQYNEQFF
CDR3 DNA: TGCGCCAGCAGCCAAGATCTGGGGCAGTACAATGAGCAGTTCTTC
V gene: TRBV4-3
J gene: TRBJ2-1
D gene: NA
clone size: NA

CDR3 protein: CASSQELALEQYF
CDR3 DNA: TGTGCCAGCAGCCAAGAATTGGCCTTAGAGCAGTACTTC
V gene: TRBV3-1/TRBV3-2
J gene: TRBJ2-7
D gene: NA
clone size: NA

CDR3 protein: CASSQEQVGNTIYF
CDR3 DNA: TGTGCCAGCAGCCAAGAACAGGTTGGAAACACCATATATTTT
V gene: TRBV3-1/TRBV3-2
J gene: TRBJ1-3
D gene: NA
clone size: NA

CDR3 protein: CASSLGDRAYEQYF
CDR3 DNA: TGCGCCAGCAGCTTGGGGGACAGGGCGTACGAGCAGTACTTC
V gene: TRBV5-1
J gene: TRBJ2-7
D gene: TRBD1
clone size: NA

CDR3 protein: CASRGGSEGYTF
CDR3 DNA: TGTGCTAGCCGCGGGGGGTCGGAAGGCTACACCTTC
V gene: TRBV6-5
J gene: TRBJ1-2
D gene: NA
clone size: NA

CDR3 protein: CASSPGALAGSEQYF
CDR3 DNA: TGTGCCAGCAGCCCCGGGGCACTAGCGGGGAGTGAGCAGTACTTC
V gene: TRBV5-4
J gene: TRBJ2-7
D gene: TRBD2
clone size: NA

CDR3 protein: CASSPGTGAANEQFF
CDR3 DNA: TGTGCCAGCAGCCCCGGGACAGGAGCCGCCAATGAGCAGTTCTTC
V gene: TRBV7-3
J gene: TRBJ2-1
D gene: TRBD1
clone size: NA

CDR3 protein: CASSFRGYSAANYGYTF
CDR3 DNA: TGTGCCAGCAGCTTTAGAGGGTACTCGGCGGCTAACTATGGCTACACCTTC
V gene: TRBV5-6
J gene: TRBJ1-2
D gene: NA
clone size: NA

CDR3 protein: CASSPSGDFGNGYTF
CDR3 DNA: TGTGCCAGCAGCCCCTCGGGAGATTTTGGCAATGGCTACACCTTC
V gene: TRBV27
J gene: TRBJ1-2
D gene: NA
clone size: NA

CDR3 protein: CASSYPGTKIYEQYF
CDR3 DNA: TGCGCCAGCAGCTATCCGGGAACTAAAATTTACGAGCAGTACTTC
V gene: TRBV5-1
J gene: TRBJ2-7
D gene: NA
clone size: NA

CDR3 protein: CASSSPSGRAHEQYF
CDR3 DNA: TGTGCCAGCAGCTCCCCTAGCGGGAGGGCCCACGAGCAGTACTTC
V gene: TRBV5-6
J gene: TRBJ2-7
D gene: TRBD2
clone size: NA

CDR3 protein: CASNLQGSDEQFF
CDR3 DNA: TGTGCCAGTAACCTACAGGGTTCGGATGAGCAGTTCTTC
V gene: TRBV19
J gene: TRBJ2-1
D gene: NA
clone size: NA

CDR3 protein: CATSGPSGNTGELFF
CDR3 DNA: TGTGCCACCAGTGGTCCTAGCGGGAACACCGGGGAGCTGTTTTTT
V gene: TRBV24-1
J gene: TRBJ2-2
D gene: TRBD2
clone size: NA

CDR3 protein: CASSTFLGTRGEQYF
CDR3 DNA: TGTGCCAGTAGTACCTTTCTGGGGACTCGAGGGGAGCAGTACTTC
V gene: TRBV19
J gene: TRBJ2-7
D gene: NA
clone size: once

CDR3 protein: CASSLGGGNTEAFF
CDR3 DNA: TGCGCCAGCAGCTTAGGGGGTGGGAACACTGAAGCTTTCTTT
V gene: TRBV5-1
J gene: TRBJ1-1
D gene: NA
clone size: NA

CDR3 protein: CASSVAASSSYEQYF
CDR3 DNA: TGTGCCAGCAGCGTAGCAGCGTCAAGCTCCTACGAGCAGTACTTC
V gene: TRBV9
J gene: TRBJ2-7
D gene: NA
clone size: NA

CDR3 protein: CSVGGGSYNEQFF
CDR3 DNA: TGCAGCGTTGGCGGGGGCTCCTACAATGAGCAGTTCTTC
V gene: TRBV29-1
J gene: TRBJ2-1
D gene: TRBD2
clone size: NA

CDR3 protein: CASSIALATSWTGELFF
CDR3 DNA: TGTGCCAGTAGTATAGCATTGGCGACTAGCTGGACCGGGGAGCTGTTTTTT
V gene: TRBV19
J gene: TRBJ2-2
D gene: TRBD2
clone size: NA

CDR3 protein: CASSSPGTGVYGYTF
CDR3 DNA: TGCGCCAGCAGCTCCCCTGGAACAGGAGTCTATGGCTACACCTTC
V gene: TRBV5-1
J gene: TRBJ1-2
D gene: NA
clone size: once

CDR3 protein: CASSWDWVSSYEQYF
CDR3 DNA: TGTGCCAGCAGCTGGGACTGGGTGAGCTCCTACGAGCAGTACTTC
V gene: TRBV7-8
J gene: TRBJ2-7
D gene: NA
clone size: NA

CDR3 protein: CASSLRGPSYEQYF
CDR3 DNA: TGTGCCAGCAGCTTACGAGGCCCATCCTACGAGCAGTACTTC
V gene: TRBV5-6
J gene: TRBJ2-7
D gene: NA
clone size: NA

CDR3 protein: CASSEGQGLQPQHF
CDR3 DNA: TGTGCCAGCAGTGAGGGACAGGGTCTTCAGCCCCAGCATTTT
V gene: TRBV2
J gene: TRBJ1-5
D gene: TRBD1
clone size: NA

CDR3 protein: CASRSLGSNTEAFF
CDR3 DNA: TGCGCCAGCAGAAGTCTAGGTTCGAACACTGAAGCTTTCTTT
V gene: TRBV5-1
J gene: TRBJ1-1
D gene: NA
clone size: NA

CDR3 protein: CASSFPSQGNTGELFF
CDR3 DNA: TGTGCCAGCAGCTTCCCGTCCCAGGGTAACACCGGGGAGCTGTTTTTT
V gene: TRBV11-2
J gene: TRBJ2-2
D gene: NA
clone size: NA

CDR3 protein: CASSPPGLAGGETQYF
CDR3 DNA: TGTGCCAGCAGCCCCCCGGGACTAGCGGGGGGAGAGACCCAGTACTTC
V gene: TRBV7-2
J gene: TRBJ2-5
D gene: TRBD2
clone size: once

CDR3 protein: CATSRDAGGGNSPLHF
CDR3 DNA: TGTGCCACCAGCAGAGATGCCGGGGGTGGGAATTCACCCCTCCACTTT
V gene: TRBV15
J gene: TRBJ1-6
D gene: NA
clone size: NA

CDR3 protein: CATSDPGGPDTQYF
CDR3 DNA: TGTGCCACCAGTGACCCCGGGGGTCCAGATACGCAGTATTTT
V gene: TRBV24-1
J gene: TRBJ2-3
D gene: NA
clone size: NA

CDR3 protein: CASSQETGLAYEQYF
CDR3 DNA: TGTGCCAGCAGCCAAGAAACAGGCCTCGCCTACGAGCAGTACTTC
V gene: TRBV3-1/TRBV3-2
J gene: TRBJ2-7
D gene: NA
clone size: NA

CDR3 protein: CASSQEGLAGVVDTQYF
CDR3 DNA: TGCGCCAGCAGCCAAGAAGGGCTAGCGGGAGTGGTAGATACGCAGTATTTT
V gene: TRBV4-1
J gene: TRBJ2-3
D gene: TRBD2
clone size: NA

CDR3 protein: CASSLGQSYSNQPQHF
CDR3 DNA: TGTGCCAGCAGCCTTGGACAGTCCTATAGCAATCAGCCCCAGCATTTT
V gene: TRBV7-2
J gene: TRBJ1-5
D gene: NA
clone size: NA

CDR3 protein: CASSHGHAQYNEQFF
CDR3 DNA: TGTGCCAGCAGCCACGGACACGCGCAGTACAATGAGCAGTTCTTC
V gene: TRBV3-1/TRBV3-2
J gene: TRBJ2-1
D gene: NA
clone size: NA

CDR3 protein: CASSRGQPTAGVNYGYTF
CDR3 DNA: TGTGCCAGCAGTCGAGGACAGCCCACCGCGGGGGTTAACTATGGCTACACCTTC
V gene: TRBV5-4
J gene: TRBJ1-2
D gene: NA
clone size: NA

CDR3 protein: CATSRDLGAGDQPQHF
CDR3 DNA: TGTGCCACCAGCAGAGATCTGGGGGCAGGGGATCAGCCCCAGCATTTT
V gene: TRBV15
J gene: TRBJ1-5
D gene: NA
clone size: NA

CDR3 protein: CASSRGTAEQFF
CDR3 DNA: TGCGCCAGCAGCCGCGGGACAGCCGAGCAGTTCTTC
V gene: TRBV4-1
J gene: TRBJ2-1
D gene: NA
clone size: NA

CDR3 protein: CASSRTGDLYGYTF
CDR3 DNA: TGTGCCAGCAGTAGGACAGGGGATCTCTATGGCTACACCTTC
V gene: TRBV7-9
J gene: TRBJ1-2
D gene: TRBD1
clone size: NA

CDR3 protein: CASSSSRYNEQFF
CDR3 DNA: TGTGCCAGCAGCTCGTCTCGCTACAATGAGCAGTTCTTC
V gene: TRBV7-3
J gene: TRBJ2-1
D gene: NA
clone size: NA

CDR3 protein: CAARGGGVGEFHF
CDR3 DNA: TGTGCCGCCCGGGGGGGTGGTGTAGGAGAATTCCACTTT
V gene: TRBV6-5
J gene: TRBJ1-6
D gene: NA
clone size: once

CDR3 protein: CASSKRFYNEQFF
CDR3 DNA: TGCGCCAGCAGCAAGAGATTCTACAATGAGCAGTTCTTC
V gene: TRBV5-1
J gene: TRBJ2-1
D gene: NA
clone size: once

CDR3 protein: CASSQEGTSYQPQHF
CDR3 DNA: TGCGCCAGCAGCCAAGAGGGGACATCTTATCAGCCCCAGCATTTT
V gene: TRBV4-3
J gene: TRBJ1-5
D gene: NA
clone size: NA

CDR3 protein: CASSLGQDIQYF
CDR3 DNA: TGTGCCAGCAGCCTGGGACAAGACATTCAGTACTTC
V gene: TRBV12-3/TRBV12-4
J gene: TRBJ2-4
D gene: NA
clone size: NA

CDR3 protein: CASSIGAGVPYEQYF
CDR3 DNA: TGTGCCAGTAGTATAGGGGCAGGGGTCCCCTACGAGCAGTACTTC
V gene: TRBV19
J gene: TRBJ2-7
D gene: NA
clone size: NA

CDR3 protein: CATMTCEKLFF
CDR3 DNA: TGTGCCACTATGACATGTGAAAAACTGTTTTTT
V gene: TRBV24-1
J gene: TRBJ1-4
D gene: NA
clone size: NA